A selection of T cell receptor beta chains follows, all from one sample in a study of siplizumab effects on memory and regulatory T cells. Produced via immunoSEQ multiplex PCR; TCRdb's table is partial and in-frame only. Here the sample spans 50,000 or so clones, approximately 95% being singletons. The sample comprised CD8+ T cells sorted from blood. Receptors originate from a human donor in good health. Both conserved end residues are part of each CDR3. The D gene is left open where the match is weak. Clone size is stated in some rows and not others, as once, few, many or a class when expanded.

V	J	size	length	D	DNA	CDR3
TRBV19	TRBJ2-1	NA	15	NA	TGTGCCAGTAGCACAGGCCTTGACTCCTACAATGAGCAGTTCTTC	CASSTGLDSYNEQFF
TRBV28	TRBJ1-1	NA	12	NA	TGTGCTGGCGCCGGGAGGAACACTGAAGCTTTCTTT	CAGAGRNTEAFF
TRBV30	TRBJ1-1	NA	14	NA	TGTGCCTGGAGTGTAGGGGTAAGGAACACTGAAGCTTTCTTT	CAWSVGVRNTEAFF
TRBV29-1	TRBJ1-1	NA	13	NA	TGCAGCGTTGAACAGACGACGAGCACTGAAGCTTTCTTT	CSVEQTTSTEAFF
TRBV6-1	TRBJ1-5	NA	15	NA	TGTGCCAGCAGTGAAGTGGGCAGCCGCAATCAGCCCCAGCATTTT	CASSEVGSRNQPQHF
TRBV27	TRBJ2-1	NA	15	NA	TGTGCCAGCAGGCATAGCGGAATGAACTACAATGAGCAGTTCTTC	CASRHSGMNYNEQFF
TRBV6-1	TRBJ1-1	NA	14	NA	TGTGCCAGCAGTGACGGGCCCCTGGGCACTGAAGCTTTCTTT	CASSDGPLGTEAFF
TRBV4-1	TRBJ2-7	NA	13	NA	TGCGCCAGCAGCGTACAGGGCCCCTACGAGCAGTACTTC	CASSVQGPYEQYF
TRBV4-1	TRBJ1-1	NA	15	NA	TGCGCCAGCAGCCAAGTGGGGGGGTTGGGAACTGAAGCTTTCTTT	CASSQVGGLGTEAFF
TRBV7-8	TRBJ2-7	NA	12	NA	TGTGCCAGCAGCGCGGGATTTAACGAGCAGTACTTC	CASSAGFNEQYF
TRBV10-2	TRBJ2-7	NA	13	NA	TGCGCCAGCAGTGAAGACCCTCGGGGGGAGCAGTACTTC	CASSEDPRGEQYF
TRBV27	TRBJ2-7	NA	13	NA	TGTGCCAGCAGTCCAACGGACGGCTACGAGCAGTACTTC	CASSPTDGYEQYF
TRBV6-5	TRBJ2-3	NA	12	NA	TGTGCCAGCCGGGACCAGGGAGGTACGCAGTATTTT	CASRDQGGTQYF
TRBV7-9	TRBJ2-5	NA	13	NA	TGTGCCAGCCTACAGGTAGCAGGGGAGACCCAGTACTTC	CASLQVAGETQYF
TRBV27	TRBJ1-1	many	13	TRBD1	TGTGCCTCCCGGACAGGGGGAGGGACTGAAGCTTTCTTT	CASRTGGGTEAFF
TRBV6-5	TRBJ2-7	NA	14	TRBD2	TGTGCCAGCAGTTACGGGACTAGCTTCTCCGAGCAGTACTTC	CASSYGTSFSEQYF
TRBV15	TRBJ2-7	NA	13	NA	TGTGCCACCAGCAAGGACAGCTCCTACGAGCAGTACTTC	CATSKDSSYEQYF
TRBV5-5	TRBJ1-5	NA	15	TRBD1	TGTGCCAGCAGGAGGACAGGGGGCGTCAATCAGCCCCAGCATTTT	CASRRTGGVNQPQHF
TRBV29-1	TRBJ1-1	NA	13	NA	TGCAGCGTCGCTGTGGGCGGCAACACTGAAGCTTTCTTT	CSVAVGGNTEAFF
TRBV14	TRBJ2-1	once	16	NA	TGTGCCAGCAGCCAAGTCGGTGGGTTGTGGTACAATGAGCAGTTCTTC	CASSQVGGLWYNEQFF
TRBV7-3	TRBJ2-5	NA	15	NA	TGTGCCAGCAGCTTATTGCAGGGGGAGGGGGAGACCCAGTACTTC	CASSLLQGEGETQYF
TRBV6-1	TRBJ2-7	NA	16	NA	TGTGCCAGCAGTGAAGCGGGTAGCGTAGGCTCCTACGAGCAGTACTTC	CASSEAGSVGSYEQYF
TRBV9	TRBJ1-1	once	12	NA	TGTGCCAGCAGCGTAATGCAGGGAAAAGCTTTCTTT	CASSVMQGKAFF
TRBV11-2	TRBJ2-1	once	10	NA	TGTGCCAGCAGCTTTGATGAGCAGTTCTTC	CASSFDEQFF
TRBV20-1	TRBJ2-7	NA	11	NA	TGCAGTGCTAGAGTTGTGGGGGAGCAGTACTTC	CSARVVGEQYF
TRBV6-5	TRBJ1-4	NA	14	NA	TGTGCCAGCAGTTCCCCGCGATGGGAAGAAAAACTGTTTTTT	CASSSPRWEEKLFF
TRBV27	TRBJ1-2	NA	12	NA	TGTGCCACTAAAATAGCTAACTATGGCTACACCTTC	CATKIANYGYTF
TRBV5-4	TRBJ2-3	NA	14	NA	TGTGCCAGCAGCTTTAGCGTCGGCCCAGATACGCAGTATTTT	CASSFSVGPDTQYF
TRBV19	TRBJ2-7	NA	14	NA	TGTGCCAGTAGTATAGGCGGTGGAATCTACGAGCAGTACTTC	CASSIGGGIYEQYF
TRBV7-3	TRBJ2-3	NA	14	TRBD1	TGTGCCAGCAGCTGGGGACAGGGGGCAGATACGCAGTATTTT	CASSWGQGADTQYF
TRBV29-1	TRBJ2-7	NA	14	TRBD1	TGCAGCGTCGAGACAGGGGGGAAGCTCTACGAGCAGTACTTC	CSVETGGKLYEQYF
TRBV7-3	TRBJ1-1	NA	13	NA	TGTGCCAGCAGCCTATACAGGGACACTGAAGCTTTCTTT	CASSLYRDTEAFF